The 9 T cell receptor beta chains in this list originate from one sample, sequenced in a study of blood T cells in healthy people across ages. Primers used in a second PCR of roughly 6 to 11 cycles were a sample-barcoded 5' primer and a J-beta primer mix. Via MiXCR, TCRdb re-called the 5' RACE reads, giving one row per CDR3 protein. Among around 2 million distinct CDR3 sequences listed, around 40% were seen once. Material: blood. The receptor source for this set is a human donor in good health.

In the case of this clonotype: The junction departs from the called germline gene at one end, perhaps through a read error. The V call is TRBV4-1, the J call TRBJ2-5, with D possibly called TRBD1 or TRBD2 (7 bases each). The end of the DNA is better explained by TRBJ2-7, so the J call may be wrong. This CDR3 contains 14 residues. CDR1 and CDR2 (germline): MGHRA, YSYEKL. The CDR3 DNA is TGCGACAGCAGCCAAGGCAGGGGGGGTTACGAGCAGTACTTC. It specifies CDSSQGRGGYEQYF.

The chain joins TRBV4-3 to TRBJ2-6; D perhaps matches TRBD1 (6 bases). Germline V gene lookup returns CDR1 LGHNA and CDR2 YSLEER. The CDR3 loop spans 18 amino acids. Trimming pared 5 bases from V and 1 base from J, leaving 18 bases between. The CDR3 DNA reads as TGCGCCAGCAGCTTGGATCAGGGGCTCGGTTCTGGGGCCAACGTCCTGACTTTC. As protein: CASSLDQGLGSGANVLTF.

This clonotype was seen once. This rearrangement joins TRBV7-9 to TRBJ1-2; D unresolved. The length of the CDR3 is 15 residues. Germline lookup yields CDR1 SEHNR and CDR2 FQNEAQ (reference sequence). Deletions cut 1 base from V and 4 bases from J, with 13 bases between. The CDR3 DNA follows: TGTGCCAGCAGCTTAGGGTTGTCGAGGACCTATGGCTACACCTTC. This sequence encodes CASSLGLSRTYGYTF.

This clonotype occurred many times. The chain recombines TRBV7-2 with TRBJ2-4; tentatively, D is TRBD1 or TRBD2 (5 bases each). CDR1 and CDR2 from the germline V gene are SGHTA and FQGNSA. With 7 bases removed from V and 6 bases from J, the gap between germline ends came to 16 bases. This CDR3 contains 14 residues. CDR3 in amino acids: CASTSGPGLNIQYF. CDR3 coding DNA: TGTGCCAGCACCTCGGGACCAGGACTAAACATTCAGTACTTC. Full variable domain (missing parts from reference TRBV7-2 and TRBJ2-4): GAGVSQSPSNKVTEKGKDVELRCDPISGHTALYWYRQSLGQGLEFLIYFQGNSAPDKSGLPSDRFSAERTGGSVSTLTIQRTQQEDSAVYLCASTSGPGLNIQYFGAGTRLSVL.

This clonotype was detected a few times. The DNA of the CDR3 is TGTGCCACCGCGGGAAAAATAGCGTACAATGAGCAGTTCTTC. This gives the protein CATAGKIAYNEQFF. The genes are TRBV15 and TRBJ2-1; the D gene is possibly TRBD2 (6 bases). V was trimmed by 8 bases and J by 4 bases, leaving 15 bases between them. The CDR3 runs 14 residues. CDR1 and CDR2 (germline): LNHNV, YYDKDF (reference sequence).

The V gene is TRBV11-2, the J gene TRBJ2-7; D may correspond to TRBD1 or TRBD2 (5 bases each). V lost 0 bases and J 5 bases, leaving 8 bases between the germline ends. Germline CDR1 and CDR2: SGHAT and FQNNGV. This CDR3 has 13 amino acids. The CDR3 bases are TGTGCCAGCAGCTTAGAGGTGGGGGACGAGCAGTACTTC. Protein product: CASSLEVGDEQYF.

The J gene is TRBJ2-1, the V gene TRBV9; D is uncertain. Trimming removed 0 bases from V and 0 bases from J, with 7 bases in between. Germline CDR1 SGDLS, CDR2 YYNGEE. This CDR3 contains 15 residues. The CDR3 DNA reads as TGTGCCAGCAGCGTAGCAGAGAACTCCTACAATGAGCAGTTCTTC. Translation: CASSVAENSYNEQFF. The entire variable domain, with the rest obtained from reference TRBV9 and TRBJ2-1, is as follows: DSGVTQTPKHLITATGQRVTLRCSPRSGDLSVYWYQQSLDQGLQFLIQYYNGEERAKGNILERFSAQQFPDLHSELNLSSLELGDSALYFCASSVAENSYNEQFFGPGTRLTVL.

About this clonotype: This may stem from a read error, because a much larger clone lies one nucleotide away. The DNA of the CDR3 is TGCGCCAGCAGCCAAGAACCGGGGAGCACAGATACGCAGTATTTT. This sequence encodes CASSQEPGSTDTQYF. The chain carries TRBV4-3 and TRBJ2-3; D is possibly TRBD2 (5 bases). The germline CDR1 and CDR2 sequences are LGHNA and YSLEER. The V and J ends lost 0 bases and 0 bases respectively, with 7 bases between them. CDR3 length: 15 amino acids.

CDR3 coding DNA: TGCGCCAGCAGCCGACGCCTAGCGAACCAGCCCCAGCATTTT. Residues: CASSRRLANQPQHF. V usage is TRBV4-3 and J usage is TRBJ1-5; D uncertain. Germline V gene lookup returns CDR1 LGHNA and CDR2 YSLEER. V gave up 4 bases and J gave up 7 bases, with 14 bases separating them. CDR3 length: 14 amino acids.